These T cell receptor beta chains were read from a single sample in a study of cytotoxic CD8 clonotypes in ibrutinib-treated CLL. Libraries were prepared by immunoSEQ multiplex PCR; TCRdb keeps only in-frame clonotypes and omits some of them. The repertoire holds 130,000 to 150,000 clones, 79% seen once, with 9.5% to 15% in the top ten. The sample was PBMCs, taken after 12 months of ibrutinib treatment. These receptors came from a human donor with chronic lymphocytic leukemia. Each CDR3 is given with its conserved first and last residue. Each record gives: V gene, D gene, J gene, clone size, CDR3 DNA, CDR3 protein. The D gene is left open where the match is weak. Clone size is given for some rows only: seen once, a few or many times, or a class if the clone is expanded.

TRBV28	NA	TRBJ2-1	NA	TGTGCCAGCAGTGGACGTAATTCCTACAATGAGCAGTTCTTC	CASSGRNSYNEQFF
TRBV30	TRBD1	TRBJ2-7	NA	TGTGCCTGGAGTAAGGGACAGGGGGCTTACGAGCAGTACTTC	CAWSKGQGAYEQYF
TRBV4-2	TRBD1	TRBJ2-7	NA	TGTGCCAGCAGCCCCTACCACGGGACAGCATACGAGCAGTACTTC	CASSPYHGTAYEQYF
TRBV4-1	NA	TRBJ2-7	NA	TGCGCCAGCAGCCAAGAAAGAGTTTACGAGCAGTACTTC	CASSQERVYEQYF
TRBV5-1	TRBD1	TRBJ1-5	NA	TGCGCCAGCAGCCAAACAGGGGGCCTTCAGCCCCAGCATTTT	CASSQTGGLQPQHF
TRBV19	TRBD1	TRBJ2-2	NA	TGTGCCAGTAGGCAGAGCAGGGGGCTAGTCGTCGACACCGGGGAGCTGTTTTTT	CASRQSRGLVVDTGELFF
TRBV4-3	NA	TRBJ1-2	NA	TGCGCCAGCAACCGACAGGTTGAGAACTATGGCTACACCTTC	CASNRQVENYGYTF
TRBV18	NA	TRBJ2-7	NA	TGTGCCAGCTCACCGCCAGGGAAATTAGGTGGTTACGAGCAGTACTTC	CASSPPGKLGGYEQYF
TRBV5-4	NA	TRBJ2-7	NA	TGTGCCAGCAGCTTGGGGACTTTCAATTACGAGCAGTACTTC	CASSLGTFNYEQYF
TRBV18	NA	TRBJ1-4	NA	TGTGCCAGCTCACCAGCGACAACTAATGAAAAACTGTTTTTT	CASSPATTNEKLFF
TRBV29-1	TRBD1	TRBJ2-7	NA	TGCAGCGCCCTGGGACAGGGGGGGTTCGACGAGCAGTACTTC	CSALGQGGFDEQYF
TRBV15	NA	TRBJ1-1	NA	TGTGCCACCAGGAGATTCCTTGGGGGCGCGATCACTGAAGCTTTCTTT	CATRRFLGGAITEAFF
TRBV5-4	NA	TRBJ2-3	NA	TGTGCCAGCAGCCCTGGGGCGGGGACTTCTACAGATACGCAGTATTTT	CASSPGAGTSTDTQYF
TRBV10-3	NA	TRBJ1-5	NA	TGTGCCATCAGTGAGGACAACATGGAGCCCCAGCATTTT	CAISEDNMEPQHF
TRBV7-2	NA	TRBJ2-5	NA	TGTGCCAGCAGCCGCCCGATCGGGGGGCGGCAGACCCAGTACTTC	CASSRPIGGRQTQYF
TRBV30	NA	TRBJ1-5	NA	TGTGCCTGGTCTAACACACATACGGGAGCCCTTTTTAGCAATCAGCCCCAGCATTTT	CAWSNTHTGALFSNQPQHF
TRBV6-5	NA	TRBJ1-1	NA	TGTGCCAGCGGTACAGGCCTATCAAACACTGAAGCTTTCTTT	CASGTGLSNTEAFF
TRBV7-2	NA	TRBJ2-1	NA	TGTGCCAGCAGCTTATTAGGCTCCTACAATGAGCAGTTCTTC	CASSLLGSYNEQFF
TRBV11-2	NA	TRBJ2-7	NA	TGTGCCAGCAGCTTAGGCCGGGGCTGGGCCTACGAGCAGTACTTC	CASSLGRGWAYEQYF
TRBV25-1	NA	TRBJ2-7	NA	TGTGCCAGCAGTGAATGGGGCCGTGGGGACTCCTACGAGCAGTACTTC	CASSEWGRGDSYEQYF
TRBV9	NA	TRBJ2-3	NA	TGTGCCAGCAGCCGTCTAGGCACAGATACGCAGTATTTT	CASSRLGTDTQYF
TRBV4-1	NA	TRBJ2-7	NA	TGCGCCAGCAGCCTCACTCCAGGAGCGGGTTCCTACGAGCAGTACTTC	CASSLTPGAGSYEQYF
TRBV10-3	NA	TRBJ2-7	NA	TGTGCCATCAGTGAGTCGGGTCCCTCTTACGAGCAGTACTTC	CAISESGPSYEQYF
TRBV30	NA	TRBJ2-7	NA	TGTGCCTGCAGTCGTGGGCTATCTTCCTACGAGCAGTACTTC	CACSRGLSSYEQYF
TRBV5-4	NA	TRBJ2-2	NA	TGTGCCAGCAGCTTGGTGGCAGAAGATACCGGGGAGCTGTTTTTT	CASSLVAEDTGELFF
TRBV5-4	NA	TRBJ2-1	NA	TGTGCCAGCAGCTTGGACTTCTCCTACAATGAGCAGTTCTTC	CASSLDFSYNEQFF
TRBV7-9	NA	TRBJ1-1	NA	TGTGCCAGCAGCTTATCATCCGGATACACTGAAGCTTTCTTT	CASSLSSGYTEAFF
TRBV7-2	NA	TRBJ2-7	once	TGTGCCAGCAGCTTAGTATTTGATTACGAGCAGTACTTC	CASSLVFDYEQYF
TRBV25-1	TRBD1	TRBJ1-4	NA	TGTGCCAGCAGTGGCCCGACAGGGGATAGGAAAAAACTGTTTTTT	CASSGPTGDRKKLFF
TRBV4-3	NA	TRBJ2-1	NA	TGCGCCAGCAGCCCGTTACAGGGAGGCCTGGTCAATGAGCAGTTCTTC	CASSPLQGGLVNEQFF
TRBV7-2	NA	TRBJ2-7	NA	TGTGCCAGCAGCTTAGTGGACGAGCAGTACTTC	CASSLVDEQYF
TRBV18	TRBD1	TRBJ1-5	few	TGTGCCAGCTCACCTGGACAGGGGAGCAATCAGCCCCAGCATTTT	CASSPGQGSNQPQHF
TRBV6-5	NA	TRBJ2-7	NA	TGTGCCAGCAGTGCAGGCTACGAGCAGTACTTC	CASSAGYEQYF
TRBV11-3	TRBD2	TRBJ2-1	NA	TGTGCCAGCAGCTGGGGACTAGCGGACAATGAGCAGTTCTTC	CASSWGLADNEQFF
TRBV9	NA	TRBJ2-1	NA	TGTGCCAGCAGCGCCGGACATTCTGACTACAATGAGCAGTTCTTC	CASSAGHSDYNEQFF
TRBV9	NA	TRBJ2-6	NA	TGTGCCAGCAGCGTAGGTGGGGGTCCCGGCTCTGGGGCCAACGTCCTGACTTTC	CASSVGGGPGSGANVLTF
TRBV5-1	TRBD1	TRBJ2-1	NA	TGCGCCAGCAGCAGGGACAGCTTTAACAATGAGCAGTTCTTC	CASSRDSFNNEQFF
TRBV7-6	NA	TRBJ2-1	NA	TGTGCCAGCAGCCCCCGTGGGCTAGGGGGCTACAATGAGCAGTTCTTC	CASSPRGLGGYNEQFF
TRBV28	NA	TRBJ2-7	NA	TGTGCCAGCAGTTTCTCTGCCGGTTCCTACGAGCAGTACTTC	CASSFSAGSYEQYF
TRBV2	TRBD1	TRBJ1-3	NA	TGTGCCAGCAGGGGACAGCTTTACTCTGGAAACACCATATATTTT	CASRGQLYSGNTIYF